This TCR beta chain was profiled in a study of blood T cells in healthy people across ages. Sample-barcoded 5' priming and a J-beta primer mix drove a second PCR of roughly 7 to 11 cycles. TCRdb re-analysed the 5' RACE reads in MiXCR, keeping a single row per CDR3 protein. The sample records some 700,000 distinct CDR3 sequences, more than 40% being singletons. Germline CDR1 MNHNS, CDR2 SASEGT. The CDR3 runs 15 residues. Trimming took 8 bases from V and 0 from J; bases not matched to a gene: 8. Sequenced sample: blood. The chain is built from TRBV6-1 and TRBJ2-3, with 7 nucleotides matching TRBD2. This receptor was obtained from a woman aged 55-70 years in good health. The CDR3 protein is CASVERSGSTDTQYF. The CDR3 DNA follows: TGTGCCAGCGTAGAACGTAGCGGGAGCACAGATACGCAGTATTTT.